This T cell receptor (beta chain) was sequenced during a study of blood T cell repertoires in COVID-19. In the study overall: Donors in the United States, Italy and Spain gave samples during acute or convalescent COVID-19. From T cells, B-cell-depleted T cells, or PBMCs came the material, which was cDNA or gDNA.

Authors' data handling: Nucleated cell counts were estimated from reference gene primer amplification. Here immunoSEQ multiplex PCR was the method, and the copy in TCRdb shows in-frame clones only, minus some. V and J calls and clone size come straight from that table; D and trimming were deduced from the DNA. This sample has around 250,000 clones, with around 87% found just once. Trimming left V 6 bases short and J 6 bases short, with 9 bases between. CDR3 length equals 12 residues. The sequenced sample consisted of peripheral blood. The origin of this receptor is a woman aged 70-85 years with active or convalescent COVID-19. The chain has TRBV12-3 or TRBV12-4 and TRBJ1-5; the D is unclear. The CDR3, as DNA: TGTGCCAGCAGACAGAGTTCTCAGCCCCAGCATTTT. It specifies CASRQSSQPQHF.